The TCR beta chain under discussion was sequenced for a study of blood T cell repertoires in COVID-19. The overall study: Sites in the United States, Italy and Spain provided acute and convalescent COVID-19 samples.

Authors' methods: Nucleated cell counts were estimated from reference gene primer amplification. The table came from immunoSEQ multiplex PCR; TCRdb's copy has only in-frame clones and leaves some out. For V, J and clone size, that table is used; D and trimming come from the DNA. The table records about 170,000 clones, more than 75% of them present only once. Germline CDR1 is MDHEN and CDR2 is SYDVKM. V gave up 2 bases and J gave up 6 bases, with 7 bases separating them. This CDR3 is built from 13 residues. This rearrangement joins TRBV28 to TRBJ2-2; D gene ambiguous. The receptor was isolated from a man aged 50 to 59 who had recovered from COVID-19. Sequenced material: peripheral blood. This CDR3 reads CASSLPAPGELFF. The CDR3 region has the DNA TGTGCCAGCAGTTTACCCGCGCCCGGGGAGCTGTTTTTT. Filled out from reference TRBV28 and TRBJ2-2, the complete variable domain reads DVKVTQSSRYLVKRTGEKVFLECVQDMDHENMFWYRQDPGLGLRLIYFSYDVKMKEKGDIPEGYSVSREKKERFSLILESASTNQTSMYLCASSLPAPGELFFGEGSRLTVL.